The 25 T cell receptor beta chains given below trace back to one sample, sequenced in a study of blood T cell repertoires in COVID-19. Profiled with immunoSEQ multiplex PCR; TCRdb holds only in-frame clones, not every one. The profile covers around 140,000 clones, with around four fifths appearing a single time and approximately 1.4% taken by the ten largest. Sequences were obtained from peripheral blood. All receptors derive from a human donor in a cohort sampled during active COVID-19.

The rearrangement uses TRBV29-1 and TRBJ1-1, with D perhaps TRBD1 (6 bases). The V and J ends lost 0 bases and 2 bases respectively, with 13 bases between them. The CDR3 contains 15 residues. Germline CDR1 reads SQVTM; CDR2 reads ANQGSEA. CDR3 nucleotide sequence: TGCAGCGTTGAAGACTGGGGCAGGGGTAACACTGAAGCTTTCTTT. The encoded protein is CSVEDWGRGNTEAFF.

The rearrangement links TRBV28 to TRBJ2-3, with D possibly TRBD1 on 5 matching bases. Germline V gene data show CDR1 as MDHEN and CDR2 as SYDVKM. V was shortened by 6 bases and J by 8 bases, with 15 bases between the two germline ends. This CDR3 is built from 13 residues. This chain's CDR3 is CASRPVGPATQYF. CDR3 DNA sequence: TGTGCCAGCAGGCCCGTGGGGCCAGCTACGCAGTATTTT. The full variable domain, completed using reference TRBV28 and TRBJ2-3, is DVKVTQSSRYLVKRTGEKVFLECVQDMDHENMFWYRQDPGLGLRLIYFSYDVKMKEKGDIPEGYSVSREKKERFSLILESASTNQTSMYLCASRPVGPATQYFGPGTRLTVL.

The sample holds one count of this clone. The chain links TRBV7-3 to TRBJ2-3, with TRBD1 as a possible D gene (6 bases). Germline CDR1 and CDR2: SGHTA and FQGTGA. The CDR3 extends over 15 amino acids. Trimming stripped 6 bases from V and 2 bases from J, with 15 bases between. The CDR3 coding sequence is TGTGCCAGCAGTTTCGACGGACAGTCCACAGATACGCAGTATTTT. Protein: CASSFDGQSTDTQYF.

CDR3 residues: CASSTPRLAERGPGGANVLTF. In DNA, the CDR3 is TGTGCCAGTAGTACCCCCCGACTAGCGGAGCGGGGACCTGGGGGGGCCAACGTCCTGACTTTC. J is TRBJ2-6 and V is TRBV19; the match to TRBD2 covers 9 bases. Trimming removed 4 bases from V and 4 bases from J; junction bases left unmatched: 20. The CDR3 spans 21 residues. CDR1 is LNHDA, CDR2 SQIVND, per germline (reference sequence).

This rearrangement joins TRBV5-4 to TRBJ1-5; 9 positions match TRBD1. The germline CDR1 and CDR2 sequences are SGHNT and YYREEE (reference sequence). With 0 bases clipped from V and 4 bases from J, the junction kept 2 bases outside the gene matches. The CDR3 runs to 15 residues. CDR3 region: CASSLGGQGNQPQHF. CDR3 coding DNA: TGTGCCAGCAGCTTGGGGGGACAGGGAAATCAGCCCCAGCATTTT.

This clone was seen only a few times. This chain connects TRBV18 to TRBJ2-7, with TRBD1 matching 7 bases. Germline V gene sequence: CDR1 KGHSH, CDR2 LQKENI. Losses at the gene ends were 4 bases for V and 5 bases for J; bases not matched to a gene: 5. The CDR3 length is 13 residues. The CDR3 DNA sequence: TGTGCCAGCTCACGACCACAGGGGAACGAGCAGTACTTC. It specifies CASSRPQGNEQYF. The whole variable domain, remainder taken from reference TRBV18 and TRBJ2-7, is NAGVMQNPRHLVRRRGQEARLRCSPMKGHSHVYWYRQLPEEGLKFMVYLQKENIIDESGMPKERFSAEFPKEGPSILRIQQVVRGDSAAYFCASSRPQGNEQYFGPGTRLTVT.

This chain links TRBV28 with TRBJ1-5, with 8 bases that match TRBD1. V gave up 5 bases and J gave up 6 bases; unmatched junction bases: 6. The CDR3 is 14 residues long. CDR1 is MDHEN, CDR2 SYDVKM, per germline. The CDR3 nucleotides read TGTGCCAGCAGTCCCACAGGGGGGCCTCAGCCCCAGCATTTT. Encoded protein: CASSPTGGPQPQHF. Full variable domain (outside the CDR3, taken from reference TRBV28 and TRBJ1-5): DVKVTQSSRYLVKRTGEKVFLECVQDMDHENMFWYRQDPGLGLRLIYFSYDVKMKEKGDIPEGYSVSREKKERFSLILESASTNQTSMYLCASSPTGGPQPQHFGDGTRLSIL.

The chain couples TRBV7-2 to TRBJ1-1; 8 positions agree with TRBD1. The germline CDR1 and CDR2 sequences are SGHTA and FQGNSA. With 5 bases clipped from V and 4 bases from J, the junction kept 9 bases outside the gene matches. This CDR3 region has 15 residues. DNA for the CDR3: TGTGCCAGCAGCGCCCGGACAGGGAAAAGCACTGAAGCTTTCTTT. Protein product: CASSARTGKSTEAFF.

The chain employs TRBV5-1 and TRBJ1-1, with 10 bases aligning to TRBD1. The V segment lost 3 bases and the J segment 4 bases; nucleotides outside the gene matches: 3. Germline CDR1 reads SGHRS; CDR2 reads YFSETQ. There are 14 residues in the CDR3. In DNA form, the CDR3 reads TGCGCCAGCAGCTGGGGACAGGGGAGCACTGAAGCTTTCTTT. Translation gives CASSWGQGSTEAFF.

A single count supports this clone. The chain uses TRBV6-6 and TRBJ2-3; 12 bases fit TRBD2. V was clipped by 0 bases and J by 5 bases; unmatched bases: 0. Germline loops: CDR1 MNHNY, CDR2 SVGAGI (reference sequence). There are 15 residues in the CDR3. DNA for the CDR3: TGTGCCAGCAGTTACTCACTAGCGGGAGGAGATACGCAGTATTTT. This encodes CASSYSLAGGDTQYF.

This clone has a handful of counts. The V and J genes are TRBV6-2 or TRBV6-3 and TRBJ1-1; a possible D gene is TRBD1 (5 bases). With 5 bases removed from V and 1 base from J, the gap between germline ends came to 14 bases. Germline V lookup: CDR1 MNHEY, CDR2 SVGEGT. The CDR3 consists of 15 residues. The CDR3 DNA sequence: TGTGCCAGCAGTAACCGACAGATCGAGAACACTGAAGCTTTCTTT. Translating it yields CASSNRQIENTEAFF.

The gene calls are TRBV30 and TRBJ1-1, with 7 bases that match TRBD1. The CDR3 runs 16 residues. The germline CDR1 and CDR2 sequences are GTSNPN and SVGIG (reference sequence). V lost 5 bases to trimming and J lost 2 bases; unmatched junction nucleotides: 14. CDR3: CAWSNRGLVVNTEAFF. The CDR3 DNA reads as TGTGCCTGGTCGAACAGGGGACTCGTCGTAAACACTGAAGCTTTCTTT.

CDR3 DNA: TGTGCCAGCTATCCGTCCAGGCGTCAGGGGGTGAGCAATGAGCAGTTCTTC. It specifies CASYPSRRQGVSNEQFF. This sequence joins TRBV2 and TRBJ2-1; 7 bases fit TRBD1. This CDR3 is 17 amino acids long. Germline-derived CDR1 and CDR2 are SNHLY and FYNNEI. After removal of 8 bases from V and 6 bases from J, the junction contained 19 bases not matched to a gene.

V and J are TRBV23-1 and TRBJ2-5; 7 bases line up with TRBD1. TRBV23-1 is an ORF for which the function is uncertain. The CDR3 has 15 amino acids. V shed 5 bases and J 3 bases; nucleotides not matched to a gene: 9. The CDR3 sequence: CASSVSQGWEETQYF. The CDR3 coding sequence is TGCGCCAGCAGTGTATCACAGGGGTGGGAAGAGACCCAGTACTTC.

The V call is TRBV30, the J call TRBJ1-6; 7 bases are shared with TRBD1. This CDR3 has 15 residues. The V gene's germline CDR1 is GTSNPN and CDR2 SVGIG (reference sequence). V dropped 0 bases and J dropped 7; count of bases not matched to a gene: 6. The CDR3 is CAWSVGQLYNSPLHF. CDR3 coding DNA: TGTGCCTGGAGTGTGGGACAGCTCTACAATTCACCCCTCCACTTT. The full variable domain, in which reference TRBV30 and TRBJ1-6 provide the parts outside the CDR3, is SQTIHQWPATLVQPVGSPLSLECTVEGTSNPNLYWYRQAAGRGLQLLFYSVGIGQISSEVPQNLSASRPQDRQFILSSKKLLLSDSGFYLCAWSVGQLYNSPLHFGNGTRLTVT.

J is TRBJ1-1 and V is TRBV9; 7 nucleotides line up with TRBD1. The junction had 7 bases not matched to a gene; V was cut back by 4 bases and J by 1 base. The germline V gene has CDR1 SGDLS and CDR2 YYNGEE. This CDR3 has 15 residues. The CDR3 nucleotides are TGTGCCAGCAGCCCCCGACAGGGAGCGAACACTGAAGCTTTCTTT. Translation: CASSPRQGANTEAFF.

The V gene is TRBV10-2, the J gene TRBJ1-3; a weak D match, TRBD1 (5 bases). Germline lookup yields CDR1 WSHSY and CDR2 SAAADI. This CDR3 comprises 18 residues. With 4 bases removed from V and 3 bases from J, the gap between germline ends came to 22 bases. The CDR3 is CASSGSPSGLTVGNTIYF. The CDR3 bases are TGCGCCAGCAGTGGCTCCCCGTCGGGACTGACAGTTGGAAACACCATATATTTT.

The genes are TRBV2 and TRBJ1-6; tentatively, D is TRBD1 (5 bases). The length of the CDR3 is 15 residues. The V and J ends lost 7 bases and 7 bases respectively, with 17 bases between them. Per germline, CDR1 SNHLY and CDR2 FYNNEI. DNA of the CDR3: TGTGCCAGCACAAAAGTGGGGCAGATAAATTCACCCCTCCACTTT. Translation: CASTKVGQINSPLHF.

The V gene is TRBV2, the J gene TRBJ2-1, with D maybe TRBD1 (6 bases). The CDR3 consists of 15 residues. Looked up from germline, CDR1 is SNHLY and CDR2 is FYNNEI. Deletions cut 5 bases from V and 6 bases from J, with 17 bases between. DNA of the CDR3: TGTGCCAGCAGTTTTCAGGGGAGTATATTCAATGAGCAGTTCTTC. Its protein is CASSFQGSIFNEQFF.

The sample holds one count of this clone. This sequence joins TRBV6-1 and TRBJ2-3, with a possible D match to TRBD2 (6 bases). The ends were cut back, 3 bases at V and 4 bases at J, with 14 bases in the middle. This CDR3 has 15 amino acids. Germline V gene data show CDR1 as MNHNS and CDR2 as SASEGT. For the CDR3, the DNA is TGTGCCAGCAGTGATATGGCGGGATACTCAGATACGCAGTATTTT. Protein: CASSDMAGYSDTQYF.

The V and J genes are TRBV6-5 and TRBJ1-1; 10 positions agree with TRBD1. The CDR3 consists of 15 residues. Germline assignment: CDR1 MNHEY and CDR2 SVGAGI. Trimming at V came to 8 bases and at J to 4 bases, leaving 10 bases not matched to a gene. CDR3: CASGGTGALGTEAFF. In nucleotides, the CDR3 is TGTGCCAGCGGGGGGACAGGGGCCTTGGGCACTGAAGCTTTCTTT.

This chain connects TRBV4-1 to TRBJ2-5; 9 bases agree with TRBD2. The CDR3 covers 14 residues. Germline V gene sequence: CDR1 MGHRA, CDR2 YSYEKL. Trimming took 2 bases from V and 4 from J; bases not matched to a gene: 2. The DNA of the CDR3 is TGCGCCAGCAGCCAATTAGCGGGAGCAGAGACCCAGTACTTC. The encoded protein is CASSQLAGAETQYF.

The CDR3 loop is CAWTNGGRDTQYF. The CDR3 DNA sequence: TGTGCCTGGACGAATGGCGGGAGGGATACGCAGTATTTT. This chain uses TRBV30 with TRBJ2-3; 8 nucleotides match TRBD2. J lost 6 bases, V lost 4 bases, and 6 bases had no gene match. This CDR3 region has 13 residues. Germline CDR1 GTSNPN, CDR2 SVGIG (reference sequence).

In nucleotides, the CDR3 is TGTGCCAGTAGTATGTCGGGACAGCCTTTCGGGGAGCAGTTCTTC. It translates to CASSMSGQPFGEQFF. The chain couples TRBV19 to TRBJ2-1; 7 positions match TRBD1. CDR1 and CDR2 (germline): LNHDA, SQIVND (reference sequence). The junction had 12 bases not matched to a gene; V was cut back by 3 bases and J by 10 bases. This CDR3 contains 15 residues.

V gene TRBV7-3 combines with J gene TRBJ1-1; D gene unclear. The V end lost 3 bases, the J end lost 1 base, and 6 bases lay between the germline ends. CDR3 length: 13 amino acids. Germline loops: CDR1 SGHTA, CDR2 FQGTGA. The CDR3: CASSLSGNTEAFF. CDR3 bases: TGTGCCAGCAGCTTGTCCGGGAACACTGAAGCTTTCTTT.